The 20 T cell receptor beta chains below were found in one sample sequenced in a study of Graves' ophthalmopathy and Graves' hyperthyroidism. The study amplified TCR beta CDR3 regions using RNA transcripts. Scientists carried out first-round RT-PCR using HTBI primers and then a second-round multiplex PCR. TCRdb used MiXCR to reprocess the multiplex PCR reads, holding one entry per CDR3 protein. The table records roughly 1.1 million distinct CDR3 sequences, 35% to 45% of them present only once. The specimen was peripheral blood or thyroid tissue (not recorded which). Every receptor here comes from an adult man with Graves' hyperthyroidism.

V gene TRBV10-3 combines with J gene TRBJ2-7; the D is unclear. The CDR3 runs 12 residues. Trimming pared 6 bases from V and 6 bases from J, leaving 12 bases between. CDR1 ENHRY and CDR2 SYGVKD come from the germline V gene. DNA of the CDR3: TGTGCCATCAGCCCAGGCCCCTCCGAGCAGTACTTC. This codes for CAISPGPSEQYF.

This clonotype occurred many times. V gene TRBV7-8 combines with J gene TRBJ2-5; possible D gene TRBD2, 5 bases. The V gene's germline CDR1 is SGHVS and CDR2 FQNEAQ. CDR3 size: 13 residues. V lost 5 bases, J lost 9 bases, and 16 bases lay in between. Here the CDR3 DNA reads TGTGCCAGCAGCCTCACCTGGGAAGCGGCCCAGTACTTC. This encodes CASSLTWEAAQYF.

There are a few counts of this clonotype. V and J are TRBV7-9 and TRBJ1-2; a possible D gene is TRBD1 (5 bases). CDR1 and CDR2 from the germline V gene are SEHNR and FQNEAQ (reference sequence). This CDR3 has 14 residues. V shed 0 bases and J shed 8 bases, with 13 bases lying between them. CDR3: CASSLAQDKRGYTF. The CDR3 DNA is TGTGCCAGCAGCTTAGCACAGGACAAGCGGGGCTACACCTTC.

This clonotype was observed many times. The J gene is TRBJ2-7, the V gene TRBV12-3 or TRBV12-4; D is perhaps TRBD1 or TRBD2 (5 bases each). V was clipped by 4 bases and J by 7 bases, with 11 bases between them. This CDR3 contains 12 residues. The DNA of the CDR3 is TGTGCCAGCAGTTCCCTGAGGGGAGAGCAGTACTTC. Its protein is CASSSLRGEQYF.

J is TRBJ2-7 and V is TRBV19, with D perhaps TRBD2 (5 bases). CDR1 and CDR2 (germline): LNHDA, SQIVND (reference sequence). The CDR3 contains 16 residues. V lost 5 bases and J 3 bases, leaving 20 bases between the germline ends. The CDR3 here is CASSPRAGKGIYEQYF. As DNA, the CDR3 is TGTGCCAGTAGTCCCCGGGCGGGCAAAGGAATCTACGAGCAGTACTTC. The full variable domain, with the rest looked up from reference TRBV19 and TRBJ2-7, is DGGITQSPKYLFRKEGQNVTLSCEQNLNHDAMYWYRQDPGQGLRLIYYSQIVNDFQKGDIAEGYSVSREKKESFPLTVTSAQKNPTAFYLCASSPRAGKGIYEQYFGPGTRLTVT.

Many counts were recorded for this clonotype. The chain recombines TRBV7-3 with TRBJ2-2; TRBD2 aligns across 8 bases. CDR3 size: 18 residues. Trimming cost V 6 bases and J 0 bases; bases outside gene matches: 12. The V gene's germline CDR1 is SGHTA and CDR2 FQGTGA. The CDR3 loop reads CASRKGAGGATNTGELFF. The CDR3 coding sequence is TGTGCCAGCAGGAAAGGGGCGGGAGGCGCAACGAACACCGGGGAGCTGTTTTTT.

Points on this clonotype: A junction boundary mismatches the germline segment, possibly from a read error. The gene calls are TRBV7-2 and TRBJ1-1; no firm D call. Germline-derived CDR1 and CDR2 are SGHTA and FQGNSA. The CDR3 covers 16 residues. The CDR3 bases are TGCGCCAGCAGCCAAGATCGCGGCCCCTCGGGCACTGAAGCTTTCTTT. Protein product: CASSQDRGPSGTEAFF.

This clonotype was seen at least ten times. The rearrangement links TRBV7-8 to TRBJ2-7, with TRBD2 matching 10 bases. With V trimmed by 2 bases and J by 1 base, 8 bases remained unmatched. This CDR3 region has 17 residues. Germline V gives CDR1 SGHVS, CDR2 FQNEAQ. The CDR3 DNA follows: TGTGCCAGCAGCTTATGGGTAGCGGGGGGAAGATCCTACGAGCAGTACTTC. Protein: CASSLWVAGGRSYEQYF.

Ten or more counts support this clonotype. For the CDR3, the DNA is TGTGCCAGCAGTGCCTCGGGGACAGGGGGACCTTACGAGCAGTACTTC. It is translated as CASSASGTGGPYEQYF. This chain joins TRBV7-8 and TRBJ2-7, with 11 bases aligning to TRBD1. With V trimmed by 6 bases and J by 4 bases, 11 bases remained unmatched. The CDR3 contains 16 residues. Germline V lookup: CDR1 SGHVS, CDR2 FQNEAQ.

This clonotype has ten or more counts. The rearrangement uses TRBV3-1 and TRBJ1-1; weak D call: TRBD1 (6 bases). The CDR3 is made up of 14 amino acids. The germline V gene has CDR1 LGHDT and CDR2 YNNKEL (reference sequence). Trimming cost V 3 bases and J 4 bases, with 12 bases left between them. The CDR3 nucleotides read TGTGCCAGCAGCCAGCACAGGGATTCCACTGAAGCTTTCTTT. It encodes CASSQHRDSTEAFF.

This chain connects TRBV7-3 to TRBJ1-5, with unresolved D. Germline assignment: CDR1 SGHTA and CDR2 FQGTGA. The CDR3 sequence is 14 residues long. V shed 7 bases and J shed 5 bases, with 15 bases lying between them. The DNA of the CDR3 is TGTGCCAGCATAAGGAAACCAAAGGATCAGCCCCAGCATTTT. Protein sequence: CASIRKPKDQPQHF.

CDR3: CATSREKGLEQPQYF. CDR3 in DNA: TGTGCCACCAGCAGAGAGAAGGGGTTGGAGCAGCCCCAGTACTTC. The rearrangement joins TRBV15 to TRBJ2-5, with a tentative D call TRBD1 (5 bases). Germline CDR1 LNHNV, CDR2 YYDKDF (reference sequence). V was trimmed by 0 bases and J by 9 bases, leaving 17 bases between them. This CDR3 is 15 amino acids long.

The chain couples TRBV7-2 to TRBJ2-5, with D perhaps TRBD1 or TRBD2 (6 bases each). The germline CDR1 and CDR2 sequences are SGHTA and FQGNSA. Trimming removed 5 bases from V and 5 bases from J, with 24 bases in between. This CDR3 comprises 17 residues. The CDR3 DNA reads TGTGCCAGCAGCCCGACAGGCAGACTGGGGGGTGGGGAGACCCAGTACTTC. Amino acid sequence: CASSPTGRLGGGETQYF.

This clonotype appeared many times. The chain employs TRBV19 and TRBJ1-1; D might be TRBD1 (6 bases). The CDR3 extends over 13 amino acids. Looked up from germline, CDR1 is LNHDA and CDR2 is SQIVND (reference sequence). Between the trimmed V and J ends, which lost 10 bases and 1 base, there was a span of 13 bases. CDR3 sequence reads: CATEGHPNTEAFF. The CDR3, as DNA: TGTGCCACCGAGGGACACCCGAACACTGAAGCTTTCTTT.

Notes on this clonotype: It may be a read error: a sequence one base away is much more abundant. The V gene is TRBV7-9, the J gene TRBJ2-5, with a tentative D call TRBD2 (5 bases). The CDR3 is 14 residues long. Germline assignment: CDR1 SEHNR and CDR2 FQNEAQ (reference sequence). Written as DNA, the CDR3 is TGTGCCAGTAGTATCGTCGGAGACGGGGAGACCCGGTACTTC. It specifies CASSIVGDGETRYF. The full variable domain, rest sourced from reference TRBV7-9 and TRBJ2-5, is DTGVSQNPRHKITKRGQNVTFRCDPISEHNRLYWYRQTLGQGPEFLTYFQNEAQLEKSRLLSDRFSAERPKGSFSTLEIQRTEQGDSAMYLCASSIVGDGETRYFGPGTRLLVL.

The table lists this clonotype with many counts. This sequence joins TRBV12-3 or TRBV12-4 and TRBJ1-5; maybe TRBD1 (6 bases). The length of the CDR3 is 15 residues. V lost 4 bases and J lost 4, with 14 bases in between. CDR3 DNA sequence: TGTGCCAGCAGTTCCTGGACAGTAGGAAATCAGCCCCAGCATTTT. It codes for CASSSWTVGNQPQHF.

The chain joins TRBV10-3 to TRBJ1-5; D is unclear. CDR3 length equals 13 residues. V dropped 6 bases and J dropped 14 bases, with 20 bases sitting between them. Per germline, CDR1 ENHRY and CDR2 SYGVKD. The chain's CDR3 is CAIRESGSRNEHF. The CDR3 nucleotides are TGTGCCATCAGGGAAAGCGGGAGTCGCAATGAGCATTTT.

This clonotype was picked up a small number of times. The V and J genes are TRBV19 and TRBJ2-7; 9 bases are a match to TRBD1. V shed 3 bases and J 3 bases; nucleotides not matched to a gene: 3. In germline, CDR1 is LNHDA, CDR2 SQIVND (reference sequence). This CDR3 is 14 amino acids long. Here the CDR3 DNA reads TGTGCCAGTAGTATCCGACAGGGGGTCTACGAGCAGTACTTC. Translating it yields CASSIRQGVYEQYF.

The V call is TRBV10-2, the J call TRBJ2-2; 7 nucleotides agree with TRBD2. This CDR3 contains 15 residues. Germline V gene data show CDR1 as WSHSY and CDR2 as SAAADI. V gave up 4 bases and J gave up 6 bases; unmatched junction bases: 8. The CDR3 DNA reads TGCGCCAGCAGTGTTTTGGCGGGAGTAGCCGGGGAGCTGTTTTTT. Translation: CASSVLAGVAGELFF.

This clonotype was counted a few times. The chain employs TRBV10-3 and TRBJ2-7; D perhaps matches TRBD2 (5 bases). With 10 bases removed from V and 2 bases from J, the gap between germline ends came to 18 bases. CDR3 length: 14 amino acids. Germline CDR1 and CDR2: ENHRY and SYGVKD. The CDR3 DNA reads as TGTGCCAGCGGCCGGGGAAGTTGGGCCTACGAGCAGTACTTC. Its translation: CASGRGSWAYEQYF.